The clone carrying this T cell receptor beta chain was observed many times. No antigen is known for it. The data derive from a study of T cells after yellow fever vaccination. Researchers made TCR cDNA using 5'RACE template switching, and this step added a universal primer site and UMIs. In TCRdb, the 5' RACE reads were re-called with MiXCR into one record per CDR3 protein. This table has 300,000 or so distinct CDR3 sequences, about 6.6% appearing once. Study-level points and caveats: Sorted repertoires could include abundant contaminating clonotypes from bulk cells. Peaking faster, on day 5 versus 15, the secondary response was nonetheless weaker.

V gave up 6 bases and J gave up 5 bases, with 7 bases separating them. CDR1 and CDR2 (germline): MNHEY, SMNVEV (reference sequence). The CDR3 sequence is 12 residues long. Source: PBMCs, taken roughly 46 days after the first yellow fever vaccination. The J gene is TRBJ1-4, the V gene TRBV27; no clear D gene. The TCR sequence derives from a man aged 18 to 29 who received the YFV17D yellow fever vaccine. The CDR3 sequence: CASRQYNEKLFF. The CDR3 DNA reads as TGTGCCAGCAGACAGTACAATGAAAAACTGTTTTTT.